What follows is one T cell receptor (beta chain) and its context. Its cognate antigen is unknown. In the PCR, 60 Vbeta and 13 Jbeta primers were used. The repertoire was sequenced with immunoSEQ multiplex PCR; TCRdb's copy has only in-frame clones and lacks some. This listing includes just under 90,000 clones. The ends were cut back, 2 bases at V and 0 bases at J, with 14 bases in the middle. The germline gives CDR1 MNHEY, CDR2 SVGAGI. The CDR3 has 16 residues. These data belong to a study of cytomegalovirus exposure and HLA in healthy donors. Study-wide results and limits: Within an earlier analysis, most TCR beta V segments proved productive either about 87% or about 30% of the time. In a later analysis, donors in an Asian-associated ancestry cluster reportedly had fewer N-insertions in productive TCRs than the cohort mean. One variant, a missense change in DCLRE1C, was linked in a later analysis to TCR beta V- and J-gene trimming.

In nominal health when sampled, donors likely had unrecorded immune exposures nonetheless. The chain has TRBV6-5 and TRBJ2-7; a possible D gene is TRBD2 (6 bases). This TCR came from a girl aged 10 to 17 in good health and CMV-seropositive. Material for sequencing was PBMCs. CDR3 sequence reads: CASSYRSGTASYEQYF. Written as DNA, the CDR3 is TGTGCCAGCAGTTACCGTTCCGGGACTGCCTCCTACGAGCAGTACTTC.